Each of the 17 T cell receptor beta chains below was sequenced from the same sample in a study of T cell changes during pregnancy in multiple sclerosis. TCRdb's copy holds only in-frame clones and misses some; the assay was immunoSEQ multiplex PCR. Among approximately 30,000 clones listed, about 89% were seen once. Sequenced material: CD4+ T cells from peripheral blood mononuclear cells, taken in the first trimester of pregnancy. These receptors were taken from a female donor in good health, enrolled as a control in a pregnancy study.

V is TRBV5-1 and J is TRBJ1-3; 10 bases agree with TRBD1. V gave up 4 bases and J gave up 4 bases; unmatched junction bases: 5. CDR3 length: 15 residues. CDR1 SGHRS and CDR2 YFSETQ come from the germline V gene. CDR3 sequence reads: CASSKGTGAGNTIYF. Here the CDR3 DNA reads TGCGCCAGCAGCAAGGGGACAGGGGCAGGAAACACCATATATTTT.

CDR3: CASSEQTGYEQYF. As DNA, the CDR3 is TGTGCCAGCAGTGAACAGACAGGCTACGAGCAGTACTTC. The V call is TRBV2, the J call TRBJ2-7, with D possibly being TRBD1 (6 bases). V was shortened by 2 bases and J by 3 bases, with 8 bases between the two germline ends. Germline CDR1 reads SNHLY; CDR2 reads FYNNEI. The CDR3 totals 13 residues.

This clone has only a few counts. This rearrangement joins TRBV25-1 to TRBJ1-5, with D perhaps TRBD1 (5 bases). Looked up from germline, CDR1 is MGHDK and CDR2 is SYGVNS. Trimming removed 6 bases from V and 3 bases from J, with 12 bases in between. This CDR3 has 14 amino acids. CDR3 sequence: CASSGGFHNQPQHF. The CDR3 coding sequence is TGTGCCAGCAGCGGGGGTTTCCACAATCAGCCCCAGCATTTT.

Written as DNA, the CDR3 is TGTGCCTGGAGTGTGAGACTAGCCTTGTCAGAGACCCAGTACTTC. Translation: CAWSVRLALSETQYF. V gene TRBV30 combines with J gene TRBJ2-5; TRBD2 aligns across 7 bases. The CDR3 extends over 15 amino acids. With 0 bases clipped from V and 4 bases from J, the junction kept 8 bases outside the gene matches. Germline assignment: CDR1 GTSNPN and CDR2 SVGIG (reference sequence).

A few counts support this clone. The CDR3 spells CASSEGSVMEAFF. As DNA, the CDR3 is TGTGCCAGCAGTGAAGGGTCAGTTATGGAAGCTTTCTTT. The chain is built from TRBV2 and TRBJ1-1, with D hard to call. Per the germline V gene, CDR1 is SNHLY and CDR2 is FYNNEI. The CDR3 is 13 amino acids. The V end was cut by 1 base, the J end by 8 bases, with 11 bases between.

The V and J genes are TRBV7-2 and TRBJ2-6; 8 bases match TRBD2. There are 15 residues in the CDR3. V was pared by 1 base and J by 10 bases, with 6 bases of the junction left unmatched. Per germline, CDR1 SGHTA and CDR2 FQGNSA. The DNA for the CDR3 is TGTGCCAGCAGCTTAGGGGGAGCGGGAGTAAACGTCCTGACTTTC. This encodes CASSLGGAGVNVLTF. The full variable domain, with the rest looked up from reference TRBV7-2 and TRBJ2-6, is GAGVSQSPSNKVTEKGKDVELRCDPISGHTALYWYRQSLGQGLEFLIYFQGNSAPDKSGLPSDRFSAERTGGSVSTLTIQRTQQEDSAVYLCASSLGGAGVNVLTFGAGSRLTVL.

The rearrangement joins TRBV5-1 to TRBJ2-1; the D gene is possibly TRBD2 (6 bases). Trimming cost V 5 bases and J 1 base, with 13 bases left between them. The length of the CDR3 is 15 residues. Germline V gene data show CDR1 as SGHRS and CDR2 as YFSETQ. The CDR3 loop is CASRPDGGSYNEQFF. In DNA, the CDR3 is TGCGCCAGCAGACCTGACGGGGGTTCCTACAATGAGCAGTTCTTC.

The DNA of the CDR3 is TGTGCCAGCTCACGGACAGGGTCCTACGAGCAGTACTTC. Protein product: CASSRTGSYEQYF. J is TRBJ2-7 and V is TRBV18; the match to TRBD1 covers 8 bases. The CDR3 spans 13 residues. Germline CDR1 reads KGHSH; CDR2 reads LQKENI. V was clipped by 4 bases and J by 1 base; unmatched bases: 0.

The J gene is TRBJ1-2, the V gene TRBV5-4, with 9 bases fitting TRBD1. The CDR3 runs 14 residues. CDR1 and CDR2 from the germline V gene are SGHNT and YYREEE (reference sequence). Trimming took 0 bases from V and 7 from J; bases not matched to a gene: 4. As DNA, the CDR3 is TGTGCCAGCAGCTTGGGGGGACAGGGCGGTGGCTACACCTTC. This codes for CASSLGGQGGGYTF.

This chain uses TRBV28 with TRBJ2-7, with TRBD1 identical over 7 bases. Germline V gene data show CDR1 as MDHEN and CDR2 as SYDVKM. The CDR3 covers 15 residues. After removal of 6 bases from V and 1 base from J, the junction contained 9 bases not matched to a gene. The CDR3 sequence is CASRFFLGQSYEQYF. As DNA, the CDR3 is TGTGCCAGCAGATTTTTTTTGGGACAGTCCTACGAGCAGTACTTC.

The genes are TRBV7-8 and TRBJ2-7; D not certain. Trimming shortened V by 5 bases and J by 3 bases, and 8 bases separated the two germline ends. Germline V gene data show CDR1 as SGHVS and CDR2 as FQNEAQ. The CDR3 sequence is 12 residues long. CDR3 nucleotide sequence: TGTGCCAGCAGCAGGAGTGTCTACGAGCAGTACTTC. This translates into CASSRSVYEQYF. Based on the CDR3 plus reference TRBV7-8 and TRBJ2-7, the full variable domain is GAGVSQSPRYKVAKRGQDVALRCDPISGHVSLFWYQQALGQGPEFLTYFQNEAQLDKSGLPSDRFFAERPEGSVSTLKIQRTQQEDSAVYLCASSRSVYEQYFGPGTRLTVT.

This clone is a singleton in its sample. The V call is TRBV5-6, the J call TRBJ2-5; 8 bases are shared with TRBD2. The V gene end was trimmed by 0 bases and the J gene end by 0 bases; junction bases not matched to a gene: 1. The CDR3 loop spans 15 amino acids. Germline CDR1 and CDR2: SGHDT and YYEEEE. CDR3: CASSLAGGYQETQYF. Written as DNA, the CDR3 is TGTGCCAGCAGCTTGGCGGGGGGGTACCAAGAGACCCAGTACTTC.

The chain has TRBV7-3 and TRBJ2-3; D might be TRBD2 (5 bases). The germline gives CDR1 SGHTA, CDR2 FQGTGA. V was clipped by 6 bases and J by 1 base, with 8 bases between them. The CDR3 has 13 residues. The CDR3: CASSHGGTDTQYF. In nucleotides, the CDR3 is TGTGCCAGCAGTCACGGGGGCACAGATACGCAGTATTTT.

The V gene is TRBV6-1, the J gene TRBJ2-2; TRBD2 matches at 16 bases. CDR1 MNHNS and CDR2 SASEGT come from the germline V gene. V lost 2 bases, J lost 5 bases, and 8 bases stayed unmatched. This CDR3 spans 19 amino acids. The CDR3 loop is CASSEKGLAGGRKTGELFF. CDR3 DNA: TGTGCCAGCAGTGAAAAGGGACTAGCGGGGGGGCGGAAGACCGGGGAGCTGTTTTTT.

V and J are TRBV9 and TRBJ2-2; 9 nucleotides line up with TRBD1. The CDR3 contains 14 residues. CDR1 SGDLS and CDR2 YYNGEE come from the germline V gene. V shed 5 bases, J shed 7 bases, and the junction held 6 bases outside the gene matches. CDR3 residues: CASRPGQGVGELFF. Written as DNA, the CDR3 is TGTGCCAGCAGGCCGGGACAGGGTGTCGGGGAGCTGTTTTTT.

The chain uses TRBV9 and TRBJ2-1; 12 nucleotides match TRBD2. Germline values: CDR1 SGDLS, CDR2 YYNGEE. Trimming removed 3 bases from V and 8 bases from J; junction bases left unmatched: 6. The CDR3 is 15 residues long. The CDR3 DNA reads TGTGCCAGCAGCGATTCTAGCGGGAGGGCCTATGAGCAGTTCTTC. Its translation: CASSDSSGRAYEQFF.

This sequence joins TRBV7-3 and TRBJ2-7; D might be TRBD2 (7 bases). CDR1 and CDR2 (germline): SGHTA, FQGTGA. V lost 9 bases and J lost 1, with 19 bases in between. The CDR3 length is 15 residues. CDR3: CASTGGREWSYEQYF. The DNA for the CDR3 is TGTGCCAGTACCGGGGGGCGGGAGTGGTCCTACGAGCAGTACTTC.